One TCR beta chain is described in this entry. MiXCR, applied by TCRdb to the RACE reads, yields one record per CDR3 protein. The table has roughly 50,000 distinct CDR3 sequences, 9.9% seen once. With 4 bases removed from V and 7 bases from J, the gap between germline ends came to 14 bases. Germline assignment: CDR1 LGHNA and CDR2 YNFKEQ. The CDR3 sequence is 13 residues long. These data come from a study of human T cells and chemical hapten exposure. About the study: Patients, a majority of them female, were diagnosed with alopecia areata, totalis or universalis.

Regarding time point: patch test 3, about 24 weeks after DPC sensitization. Treatment denoted: therapeutic diphenylcyclopropenone sensitization with weekly scalp DPC. The receptor's source is a woman aged 35 to 49 with alopecia areata. Some clones in this sample may be carry-over from other donors' samples. This sequence joins TRBV4-2 and TRBJ2-7, with D unresolved. This specimen consisted of whole blood, obtained in connection with sensitization to the hapten diphenylcyclopropenone (DPC). CDR3 sequence (DNA): TGTGCCAGCAGCCTAGGCCCCGTGAGGGAGCAGTACTTC. Translation gives CASSLGPVREQYF.